The TCR beta chain described here comes from a study of shared clonotypes between healthy human individuals. Naive CD8 cells lacked CD45RO and underwent positive selection for CCR7, leaving out terminally differentiated effector memory CD45RA+ cells. At the deep level, the assay was run. Measured with immunoSEQ multiplex PCR; TCRdb has only the in-frame clones, and not every one. The data hold around 1.9 million clones, with over 85% observed a single time. The specimen was naive CD8+ T cells from PBMCs. This receptor was obtained from a man aged 18 to 30 in good health. Some clones in this sample may be carry-over from other donors' samples.

The CDR3 DNA reads TGTGCCAGCATGTTGGGGACCTACGAGCAGTACTTC. Amino acids: CASMLGTYEQYF. The chain links TRBV6-1 to TRBJ2-7; D is unclear. Germline V lookup: CDR1 MNHNS, CDR2 SASEGT. The ends were cut back, 7 bases at V and 2 bases at J, with 9 bases in the middle. The CDR3 spans 12 residues.